This T cell receptor (beta chain) stems from a study of cytomegalovirus exposure and HLA in healthy donors. Turning to the study itself: About 85 million unique TCRs from HLA-typed donors were held in an early release of data.

Germline V gene data show CDR1 as SEHNR and CDR2 as FQNEAQ (reference sequence). The CDR3 runs 12 residues. Study conclusions and caveats: Reports credit the classifier with highly specific, highly sensitive diagnosis of cytomegalovirus status.

Comment on this clone: The target antigen is unknown. Relative to the germline gene, one junction end is altered; a read error may explain this.

The PCR used 60 Vbeta and 13 Jbeta primers. Clones were read by immunoSEQ multiplex PCR, and TCRdb kept only the in-frame ones, dropping some. The repertoire has around 100,000 clones, about 68% of them found once; the top ten carry 3.5% to 4%. Sequenced input: PBMCs. V usage is TRBV7-9 and J usage is TRBJ2-7, with D perhaps matching TRBD1 (5 bases). The receptor was isolated from a man aged 30 to 45 in good health and CMV-seropositive. The CDR3, as DNA: TGTTCCAGCAGCTCAGGGTTTGGCGAGCAGTACTTC. As protein: CSSSSGFGEQYF.